This TCR beta chain was recovered during a study of blood T cell repertoires in COVID-19. Study background: Both acute and convalescent COVID-19 samples were obtained from the United States, Italy and Spain. T cells, B-cell-depleted T cells, or PBMCs supplied cDNA or gDNA.

The CDR3 has 14 amino acids. With 4 bases removed from V and 7 bases from J, the gap between germline ends came to 14 bases. Looked up from germline, CDR1 is SGHDT and CDR2 is YYEEEE. The authors' processing: By means of reference gene primer amplification, nucleated cell counts were estimated. Produced via immunoSEQ multiplex PCR; TCRdb's table is partial and in-frame only. V and J calls and clone size are those listed in that table; D and trimming were worked out from the DNA. The repertoire holds some 210,000 clones, 75% to 90% seen once, with 4.8% in the top ten. This TCR derives from a woman aged 40-49 years with acute or convalescent COVID-19. The chain links TRBV5-6 to TRBJ1-4; D is uncertain. Sequencing input: peripheral blood. CDR3 sequence (DNA): TGTGCCAGCAGCCCTACCTACAGTGGTGAAAAACTGTTTTTT. It is translated as CASSPTYSGEKLFF.